This TCR beta chain was identified in a study of shared clonotypes between healthy human individuals. This clone is a singleton in its sample. In the same sample, other DNA sequences code for this CDR3. Per the germline V gene, CDR1 is SGHRS and CDR2 is YFSETQ. Trimming at V came to 2 bases and at J to 2 bases, leaving 2 bases not matched to a gene. This CDR3 region has 14 residues. Sequenced by immunoSEQ multiplex PCR; TCRdb stores in-frame clones only, minus some. The sample lists millions of clones; 80% to 95% were seen once. The sample consisted of naive CD4+ T cells from PBMCs. Subset meaning: CD45RA+ positively selected. The receptor was isolated from a young man in good health. Some clones in this sample may be carry-over from other donors' samples. The chain has TRBV5-1 and TRBJ2-7; TRBD2 matches at 9 bases. CDR3 DNA sequence: TGCGCCAGCAGCTTCGCTAGCGGGACCTACGAGCAGTACTTC. It is translated as CASSFASGTYEQYF.